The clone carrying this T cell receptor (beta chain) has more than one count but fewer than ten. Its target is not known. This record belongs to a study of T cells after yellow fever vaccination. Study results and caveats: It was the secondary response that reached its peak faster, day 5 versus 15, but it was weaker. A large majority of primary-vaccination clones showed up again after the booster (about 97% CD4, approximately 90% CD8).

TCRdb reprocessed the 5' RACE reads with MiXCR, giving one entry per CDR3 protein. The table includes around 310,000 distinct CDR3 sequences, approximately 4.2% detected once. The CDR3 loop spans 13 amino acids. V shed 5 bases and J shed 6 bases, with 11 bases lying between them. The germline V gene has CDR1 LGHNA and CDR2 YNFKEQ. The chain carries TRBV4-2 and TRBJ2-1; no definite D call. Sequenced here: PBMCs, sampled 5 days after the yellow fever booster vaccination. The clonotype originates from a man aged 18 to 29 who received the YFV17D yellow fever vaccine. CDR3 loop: CASSGPGSNEQFF. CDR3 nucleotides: TGTGCCAGCAGCGGTCCGGGTAGCAATGAGCAGTTCTTC.